The sequence of this TCR beta chain was determined in a study of blood T cell repertoires in COVID-19. Whole-study context: The cDNA or gDNA used as material had been derived from T cells, B-cell-depleted T cells, or PBMCs.

Germline V gene sequence: CDR1 LGHDT, CDR2 YNNKEL (reference sequence). The CDR3 covers 13 residues. The V end was cut by 2 bases, the J end by 3 bases, with 7 bases between. TCRdb's copy holds only in-frame clones and misses some; the assay was immunoSEQ multiplex PCR. The data hold tens of thousands of clones, with roughly 84% observed a single time. The sample consisted of peripheral blood. The TCR originated in a woman in her 70s in a cohort sampled during active COVID-19. The genes are TRBV3-1 (or the pseudogene TRBV3-2) and TRBJ1-2; possibly TRBD1 for D (5 bases). The CDR3 loop reads CASSQTRDYGYTF. In DNA form, the CDR3 reads TGTGCCAGCAGCCAAACCAGGGACTATGGCTACACCTTC.